Below are 15 T cell receptor beta chains sequenced from a single sample in a study of cytomegalovirus exposure and HLA in healthy donors. Profiled with immunoSEQ multiplex PCR; TCRdb holds only in-frame clones, not every one. The sample has over 130,000 clones, about 87% seen once. What was sequenced was PBMCs. The receptors originated from a man aged 18-30 years in good health and CMV-seropositive.

This clone came up once. The chain is built from TRBV6-7 and TRBJ1-6; 7 bases map to TRBD1. TRBV6-7 is known as an ORF, though its function is uncertain. The V and J ends lost 8 bases and 7 bases, in that order; junction bases with no gene match: 5. This CDR3 contains 13 residues. CDR3 DNA sequence: TGTGCCAGCTCGGACAGGACAAATTCACCCCTCCACTTT. Its translation: CASSDRTNSPLHF.

CDR3 DNA sequence: TGTGCCAGCAGTGAAGGGACAGGGGTCGCTGAAGCTTTCTTT. Translated, it gives CASSEGTGVAEAFF. This chain connects TRBV6-1 to TRBJ1-1; 9 positions match TRBD1. CDR3 length: 14 residues. Unmatched junction bases numbered 3, after V lost 1 base and J lost 6 bases. Germline V gene lookup returns CDR1 MNHNS and CDR2 SASEGT.

The V and J genes are TRBV2 and TRBJ2-7, with 9 bases identical to TRBD1. The CDR3 contains 15 residues. The J segment lost 1 base and the V segment lost 2 bases, leaving 3 bases of the junction unmatched. CDR1 SNHLY and CDR2 FYNNEI come from the germline V gene. The DNA for the CDR3 is TGTGCCAGCAGTGAAACAGGGGGCATGTCCTACGAGCAGTACTTC. Translating it yields CASSETGGMSYEQYF.

The CDR3 here is CASSLHGDYSNQPQHF. The CDR3 DNA reads as TGTGCCAGCAGCCTACACGGGGATTATAGCAATCAGCCCCAGCATTTT. The chain carries TRBV11-2 and TRBJ1-5; no definite D call. This CDR3 is built from 16 residues. Germline CDR1 SGHAT, CDR2 FQNNGV. Trimming removed 5 bases from V and 0 bases from J, with 14 bases in between.

The chain combines TRBV5-1 with TRBJ1-4, with 9 bases fitting TRBD1. CDR1 and CDR2 from the germline V gene are SGHRS and YFSETQ. The CDR3 loop spans 14 amino acids. The junction had 4 bases not matched to a gene; V was cut back by 5 bases and J by 5 bases. The CDR3 reads CASRPGTGNEKLFF. CDR3 bases: TGCGCCAGCAGACCCGGGACAGGGAATGAAAAACTGTTTTTT.

The chain employs TRBV27 and TRBJ2-3, with 10 bases matching TRBD2. Looked up from germline, CDR1 is MNHEY and CDR2 is SMNVEV (reference sequence). There are 18 residues in the CDR3. V was pared by 3 bases and J by 1 base, with 10 bases of the junction left unmatched. CDR3 amino acids: CASSFVSSGSWGTDTQYF. CDR3 bases: TGTGCCAGCAGTTTTGTGTCTAGCGGGAGTTGGGGCACAGATACGCAGTATTTT.

The genes are TRBV5-1 and TRBJ1-2, with D perhaps TRBD1 (5 bases). V was clipped by 4 bases and J by 5 bases, with 9 bases between them. The CDR3 runs 12 residues. Germline values: CDR1 SGHRS, CDR2 YFSETQ. The CDR3, as DNA: TGCGCCAGCAGCCTAGACAGTTATGGCTACACCTTC. This sequence encodes CASSLDSYGYTF. Drawing the rest from reference TRBV5-1 and TRBJ1-2, the complete variable domain is KAGVTQTPRYLIKTRGQQVTLSCSPISGHRSVSWYQQTPGQGLQFLFEYFSETQRNKGNFPGRFSGRQFSNSRSEMNVSTLELGDSALYLCASSLDSYGYTFGSGTRLTVV.

This chain uses TRBV27 with TRBJ1-1; 7 nucleotides align to TRBD1. From germline, CDR1 is MNHEY and CDR2 SMNVEV (reference sequence). V gave up 5 bases and J gave up 3 bases; unmatched junction bases: 9. The CDR3 has 15 amino acids. The CDR3 sequence is CASSPTDRSDTEAFF. CDR3 in DNA: TGTGCCAGCAGTCCCACGGACAGGAGTGACACTGAAGCTTTCTTT.

The chain uses TRBV28 and TRBJ1-4; no definite D call. The V end was cut by 3 bases, the J end by 8 bases, with 4 bases between. The germline V gene has CDR1 MDHEN and CDR2 SYDVKM. The CDR3 length is 11 residues. The CDR3 coding sequence is TGTGCCAGCAGTTTCGTGGAAAAACTGTTTTTT. Translation gives CASSFVEKLFF.

The chain has TRBV11-2 and TRBJ1-3; D gene ambiguous. The CDR3 runs to 12 residues. Per the germline V gene, CDR1 is SGHAT and CDR2 is FQNNGV. Deletions cut 5 bases from V and 5 bases from J, with 7 bases between. CDR3 DNA: TGTGCCAGCAGCCCAACTAGAAACACCATATATTTT. This translates into CASSPTRNTIYF.

This chain joins TRBV6-5 and TRBJ1-1; possibly TRBD1 for D (6 bases). Germline V gene sequence: CDR1 MNHEY, CDR2 SVGAGI. This CDR3 has 13 amino acids. V lost 4 bases and J 10 bases, leaving 16 bases between the germline ends. CDR3 in amino acids: CASSSTGHRRAFF. The CDR3 nucleotides are TGTGCCAGCAGTTCCACGGGACACCGGCGAGCTTTCTTT.

In this sample, this clone turned up once. This chain connects TRBV7-9 to TRBJ2-5; 11 bases line up with TRBD1. The J segment lost 4 bases and the V segment lost 3 bases, leaving 4 bases of the junction unmatched. The length of the CDR3 is 15 residues. CDR1 SEHNR and CDR2 FQNEAQ come from the germline V gene (reference sequence). CDR3 residues: CASSLGQGGPETQYF. CDR3 nucleotides: TGTGCCAGCAGCTTGGGACAGGGGGGCCCAGAGACCCAGTACTTC.

The V gene is TRBV15, the J gene TRBJ2-1, with TRBD2 identical over 14 bases. Germline assignment: CDR1 LNHNV and CDR2 YYDKDF (reference sequence). The CDR3 spans 15 residues. The V gene end was trimmed by 5 bases and the J gene end by 6 bases; junction bases not matched to a gene: 3. CDR3 sequence reads: CATSPTSGGANEQFF. CDR3 nucleotide sequence: TGTGCCACCAGCCCGACTAGCGGGGGGGCCAATGAGCAGTTCTTC.

This sequence joins TRBV11-2 and TRBJ1-4; D gene unclear. This CDR3 has 16 amino acids. In germline, CDR1 is SGHAT, CDR2 FQNNGV. Trimming took off 1 base at V and 0 bases at J, with 9 bases between the two ends. Here the CDR3 DNA reads TGTGCCAGCAGCTTAGGAACGGTCGCAACTAATGAAAAACTGTTTTTT. It translates to CASSLGTVATNEKLFF. Complete variable domain (other parts from reference TRBV11-2 and TRBJ1-4): EAGVAQSPRYKIIEKRQSVAFWCNPISGHATLYWYQQILGQGPKLLIQFQNNGVVDDSQLPKDRFSAERLKGVDSTLKIQPAKLEDSAVYLCASSLGTVATNEKLFFGSGTQLSVL.

On this clone itself: The sample holds other DNA sequences that translate to the same CDR3. V and J are TRBV18 and TRBJ2-7, with TRBD1 as a possible D gene (6 bases). Germline values: CDR1 KGHSH, CDR2 LQKENI. V lost 1 base to trimming and J lost 3 bases, with 7 bases between them. The CDR3 runs 13 residues. CDR3 region: CASSPQQGYEQYF. The CDR3 coding sequence is TGTGCCAGCTCACCACAACAGGGCTACGAGCAGTACTTC.